The 29 T cell receptor beta chains reported below all come from one sample, sequenced in a study of human T cells and chemical hapten exposure. One entry per CDR3 protein, called by TCRdb with MiXCR from the RACE reads. The data contain some 30,000 distinct CDR3 sequences, 5% to 6% of them seen just once; the ten biggest clones take up 5% to 7%. Time point described: patch test 3, about 24 weeks after DPC sensitization. Treatment given: therapeutic diphenylcyclopropenone sensitization with weekly scalp DPC. The sequencing used whole blood, collected in connection with sensitization to the hapten diphenylcyclopropenone (DPC). Receptor source: a young man with alopecia areata. Some clones in this sample may be carry-over from other donors' samples.

The chain couples TRBV29-1 to TRBJ1-5, with 10 bases identical to TRBD1. Germline assignment: CDR1 SQVTM and CDR2 ANQGSEA. J gave up 5 bases and V 5 bases, and 6 bases lay outside the gene matches. The CDR3 sequence is 14 residues long. CDR3 sequence (DNA): TGCAGCGTTCTCTTGGACAGGGGGGATCAGCCCCAGCATTTT. Its protein product is CSVLLDRGDQPQHF.

This clonotype was seen ten or more times. This rearrangement joins TRBV29-1 to TRBJ2-1; 10 bases fit TRBD1. Germline V gene lookup returns CDR1 SQVTM and CDR2 ANQGSEA. This CDR3 contains 14 residues. After removal of 5 bases from V and 10 bases from J, the junction contained 11 bases not matched to a gene. CDR3 protein: CSVFPGTGEGEQFF. CDR3 DNA: TGCAGCGTTTTTCCCGGGACAGGGGAAGGGGAGCAGTTCTTC.

This clonotype was detected ten times or more. This chain links TRBV29-1 with TRBJ1-1; D gene uncertain. Per germline, CDR1 SQVTM and CDR2 ANQGSEA. The germline V and J ends were trimmed by 2 bases and 5 bases, with 9 bases remaining between them. The CDR3 extends over 12 amino acids. The DNA for the CDR3 is TGCAGCGTTGAATCTTCCTCTACTGAAGCTTTCTTT. The encoded protein is CSVESSSTEAFF.

Ten or more counts support this clonotype. V gene TRBV30 combines with J gene TRBJ2-7; TRBD2 is a possible D gene (6 bases). Trimming pared 5 bases from V and 4 bases from J, leaving 36 bases between. The germline V gene encodes CDR1 GTSNPN and CDR2 SVGIG (reference sequence). The CDR3 runs 20 residues. The CDR3 reads CAWSQGYGGKYYGGKYEQYF. CDR3 sequence (DNA): TGTGCCTGGTCGCAGGGCTACGGGGGAAAATACTACGGGGGAAAATACGAGCAGTACTTC.

This clonotype was observed at least ten times. CDR3 nucleotide sequence: TGTGCCAGCTCACCCGGGACTTGGGAAGAAAAACTGTTTTTT. This sequence encodes CASSPGTWEEKLFF. The J gene is TRBJ1-4, the V gene TRBV18; D possibly corresponds to TRBD1 (5 bases). CDR1 is KGHSH, CDR2 LQKENI, per germline. Trimming left V 3 bases short and J 8 bases short, with 13 bases between. The CDR3 is made up of 14 amino acids.

This clonotype showed up many times. The chain is built from TRBV4-3 and TRBJ2-1; weak D call: TRBD2 (5 bases). Germline V gene data show CDR1 as LGHNA and CDR2 as YSLEER. The CDR3 spans 16 residues. Trimming took off 2 bases at V and 0 bases at J, with 11 bases between the two ends. DNA for the CDR3: TGCGCCAGCAGCCAAAAAGACTACCTCTCCTACAATGAGCAGTTCTTC. It is translated as CASSQKDYLSYNEQFF.

This clonotype was seen ten or more times. This chain joins TRBV12-3 or TRBV12-4 and TRBJ1-1, with D perhaps TRBD1 (6 bases). The CDR3 totals 12 residues. V gave up 6 bases and J gave up 7 bases, with 12 bases separating them. CDR3 sequence: CASSPKGVEAFF. The CDR3 nucleotides read TGTGCCAGCAGCCCAAAGGGGGTTGAAGCTTTCTTT.

At least ten counts were recorded for this clonotype. This chain links TRBV20-1 with TRBJ1-4; tentative D call: TRBD1 (5 bases). Germline lookup yields CDR1 DFQATT and CDR2 SNEGSKA (reference sequence). The V gene lost 6 bases and the J gene lost 8 bases, with 19 bases spanning the gap. This CDR3 comprises 14 residues. CDR3 nucleotides: TGCAGTGCCACGTCTCGGGGGAAAGGCGAAAAACTGTTTTTT. Its translation: CSATSRGKGEKLFF.

This clonotype was counted at least ten times. V usage is TRBV6-6 and J usage is TRBJ2-7, with D possibly being TRBD2 (6 bases). V lost 4 bases, J lost 0 bases, and 10 bases lay in between. This CDR3 region has 14 residues. From germline, CDR1 is MNHNY and CDR2 SVGAGI (reference sequence). The CDR3 loop reads CASSSGTPSYEQYF. CDR3 DNA: TGTGCCAGCAGTTCCGGGACTCCCTCCTACGAGCAGTACTTC.

This clonotype was counted many times. The chain combines TRBV19 with TRBJ2-6; D may be TRBD1 (6 bases). The CDR3 is made up of 16 amino acids. Trimming stripped 1 base from V and 4 bases from J, with 11 bases between. CDR1 LNHDA and CDR2 SQIVND come from the germline V gene (reference sequence). The DNA for the CDR3 is TGTGCCAGTAGTATAGGAGGGGGAAGCGGGGCCAACGTCCTGACTTTC. Protein: CASSIGGGSGANVLTF.

In its sample, this clonotype was seen many times. The rearrangement uses TRBV27 and TRBJ2-7; D is possibly TRBD2 (5 bases). The V gene's germline CDR1 is MNHEY and CDR2 SMNVEV (reference sequence). CDR3 size: 14 residues. The V end was cut by 5 bases, the J end by 3 bases, with 14 bases between. The CDR3, as DNA: TGTGCCAGCAGTCCGGGGTGGGCGTTCTACGAGCAGTACTTC. It codes for CASSPGWAFYEQYF.

This clonotype has ten or more counts. CDR3 sequence: CASATGEDTEAFF. The CDR3 DNA is TGTGCCAGCGCGACAGGGGAGGACACTGAAGCTTTCTTT. The chain joins TRBV18 to TRBJ1-1; 8 nucleotides align to TRBD1. V shed 8 bases, J shed 3 bases, and the junction held 5 bases outside the gene matches. The CDR3 loop spans 13 amino acids. Germline V gene lookup returns CDR1 KGHSH and CDR2 LQKENI.

This clonotype came up many times. The J gene is TRBJ2-1, the V gene TRBV10-1, with D perhaps TRBD2 (5 bases). CDR1 is WNHNN, CDR2 SYGVQD, per germline (reference sequence). The CDR3 covers 12 residues. V was shortened by 4 bases and J by 5 bases, with 6 bases between the two germline ends. In DNA form, the CDR3 reads TGCGCCAGCAGTGGAGGGAACAATGAGCAGTTCTTC. Translating it yields CASSGGNNEQFF.

This clonotype was picked up many times. The gene calls are TRBV20-1 and TRBJ2-3, with 7 bases matching TRBD1. With 0 bases clipped from V and 3 bases from J, the junction kept 6 bases outside the gene matches. The CDR3 totals 15 residues. CDR1 and CDR2 from the germline V gene are DFQATT and SNEGSKA (reference sequence). The CDR3 coding sequence is TGCAGTGCTAGAGATAACAGGGGATCGACAGATACGCAGTATTTT. Translating it yields CSARDNRGSTDTQYF.

This clonotype was observed at least ten times. The gene calls are TRBV5-1 and TRBJ2-7; tentatively, D is TRBD1 (6 bases). In germline, CDR1 is SGHRS, CDR2 YFSETQ. Trimming shortened V by 3 bases and J by 3 bases, and 31 bases separated the two germline ends. This CDR3 has 20 residues. DNA for the CDR3: TGCGCCAGCAGCTCCGGGACATCACTCGTTCTCTCCCGTGTAGTCTACGAGCAGTACTTC. As protein: CASSSGTSLVLSRVVYEQYF.

At least ten counts were recorded for this clonotype. The chain joins TRBV7-9 to TRBJ2-3, with D uncertain. With 5 bases removed from V and 4 bases from J, the gap between germline ends came to 7 bases. Germline CDR1 and CDR2: SEHNR and FQNEAQ (reference sequence). The CDR3 is made up of 12 amino acids. The CDR3 spells CASSPPPDTQYF. CDR3 DNA: TGTGCCAGCAGCCCCCCGCCAGATACGCAGTATTTT.

This clonotype was observed at least ten times. V is TRBV11-2 and J is TRBJ2-5, with D perhaps TRBD1 (6 bases). The V gene's germline CDR1 is SGHAT and CDR2 FQNNGV. CDR3 length: 16 residues. V lost 5 bases, J lost 2 bases, and 18 bases lay in between. The CDR3 coding sequence is TGTGCCAGCAGCCAAAACCAACAGGGTCCTCAAGAGACCCAGTACTTC. Encoded protein: CASSQNQQGPQETQYF.

This clonotype appeared many times. The rearrangement uses TRBV12-3 or TRBV12-4 and TRBJ2-7; 7 bases are a match to TRBD2. This CDR3 has 15 amino acids. Losses at the gene ends were 1 base for V and 2 bases for J; bases not matched to a gene: 5. The CDR3 nucleotides read TGTGCCAGCAGTTTAGAGCTAGCGGTCGCCTACGAGCAGTACTTC. Translation: CASSLELAVAYEQYF.

This clonotype was counted ten times or more. The chain is built from TRBV27 and TRBJ1-5; D call uncertain. Trimming removed 3 bases from V and 4 bases from J, with 7 bases in between. The CDR3 spans 13 residues. CDR1 and CDR2 (germline): MNHEY, SMNVEV (reference sequence). The CDR3 nucleotides are TGTGCCAGCAGTTTGTCGGGGAATCAGCCCCAGCATTTT. Translated: CASSLSGNQPQHF.

There are many counts of this clonotype. V usage is TRBV7-9 and J usage is TRBJ2-7; D might be TRBD1 (5 bases). CDR1 SEHNR and CDR2 FQNEAQ come from the germline V gene (reference sequence). The CDR3 extends over 13 amino acids. Trimming pared 3 bases from V and 4 bases from J, leaving 10 bases between. In nucleotides, the CDR3 is TGTGCCAGCAGCTTGGACACGACGTACGAGCAGTACTTC. It translates to CASSLDTTYEQYF.

This clonotype was found a few times. The DNA is omitted, as the CDR3 cannot be located on it reliably, and the CDR3 follows TCRdb's listing. The chain employs TRBV3-1 and TRBJ2-2; the DNA was not used to check the table's D call, TRBD2. CDR1 LGHDT and CDR2 YNNKEL come from the germline V gene (reference sequence). Inclusive of both ends, the CDR3 amounts to 19 amino acids. CDR3 region: CASSFWTSGNANTGELFFF.

The table lists this clonotype with many counts. The CDR3 DNA is TGTGCCAGCAGTTCAAGACTAGTCGGGGAGCAGTACTTC. This translates into CASSSRLVGEQYF. V gene TRBV3-1 combines with J gene TRBJ2-7; maybe TRBD2 (6 bases). Germline loops: CDR1 LGHDT, CDR2 YNNKEL (reference sequence). V lost 6 bases to trimming and J lost 7 bases, with 16 bases between them. This CDR3 comprises 13 residues.

This clonotype has ten or more counts. The chain combines TRBV4-3 with TRBJ2-3; perhaps D is TRBD1 or TRBD2 (6 bases each). The CDR3 totals 17 residues. V gave up 1 base and J gave up 1 base, with 15 bases separating them. Per germline, CDR1 LGHNA and CDR2 YSLEER. Here the CDR3 DNA reads TGCGCCAGCAGCCAAGCTTCCGGGGGCTGGGGCACAGATACGCAGTATTTT. Translation: CASSQASGGWGTDTQYF.

This clonotype was detected many times. This CDR3 reads CASSQGQQETQYF. DNA of the CDR3: TGCGCCAGCAGCCAAGGTCAGCAAGAGACCCAGTACTTC. The chain links TRBV4-1 to TRBJ2-5; D is ambiguous. Germline-derived CDR1 and CDR2 are MGHRA and YSYEKL. V dropped 1 base and J dropped 2 bases, with 5 bases sitting between them. The CDR3 length is 13 residues.

This clonotype was observed many times. The V and J genes are TRBV7-2 and TRBJ2-7, with D perhaps assigned TRBD1 or TRBD2 (5 bases each). Germline lookup yields CDR1 SGHTA and CDR2 FQGNSA. The CDR3 is 15 residues long. The V gene lost 5 bases and the J gene lost 7 bases, with 21 bases spanning the gap. In DNA, the CDR3 is TGTGCCAGCAGCCGAATGGGGACGGATCTAGGGGAGCAGTACTTC. This sequence encodes CASSRMGTDLGEQYF.

Ten or more counts support this clonotype. The V call is TRBV20-1, the J call TRBJ2-5, with 8 bases lining up with TRBD2. Germline loops: CDR1 DFQATT, CDR2 SNEGSKA (reference sequence). The CDR3 consists of 12 residues. With 5 bases clipped from V and 4 bases from J, the junction kept 3 bases outside the gene matches. The CDR3 sequence is CSAERESETQYF. The CDR3, as DNA: TGCAGTGCTGAGCGGGAGTCAGAGACCCAGTACTTC.

This clonotype was observed at least ten times. This rearrangement joins TRBV20-1 to TRBJ1-2, with TRBD1 matching 8 bases. The ends lost 6 bases at V and 2 bases at J; junction bases unmatched: 8. This CDR3 region has 14 residues. Looked up from germline, CDR1 is DFQATT and CDR2 is SNEGSKA (reference sequence). The CDR3 nucleotides read TGCAGTGCCGGCGGACAGGGAGGGAACTATGGCTACACCTTC. This sequence encodes CSAGGQGGNYGYTF.

This clonotype has ten or more counts. The rearrangement uses TRBV10-3 and TRBJ2-5; D might be TRBD2 (5 bases). The CDR3 covers 12 residues. The ends were cut back, 2 bases at V and 4 bases at J, with 5 bases in the middle. Germline assignment: CDR1 ENHRY and CDR2 SYGVKD. As DNA, the CDR3 is TGTGCCATCAGTGAGGGAGGAGAGACCCAGTACTTC. Its translation is CAISEGGETQYF.

This clonotype was seen repeatedly, ten times or more. Written as DNA, the CDR3 is TGTGCCAGCAGCCACCCGGACCGGTACAATGAGCAGTTCTTC. This encodes CASSHPDRYNEQFF. This rearrangement joins TRBV4-2 to TRBJ2-1, with unresolved D. V lost 3 bases and J 4 bases, leaving 10 bases between the germline ends. CDR1 LGHNA and CDR2 YNFKEQ come from the germline V gene. The CDR3 length is 14 residues.